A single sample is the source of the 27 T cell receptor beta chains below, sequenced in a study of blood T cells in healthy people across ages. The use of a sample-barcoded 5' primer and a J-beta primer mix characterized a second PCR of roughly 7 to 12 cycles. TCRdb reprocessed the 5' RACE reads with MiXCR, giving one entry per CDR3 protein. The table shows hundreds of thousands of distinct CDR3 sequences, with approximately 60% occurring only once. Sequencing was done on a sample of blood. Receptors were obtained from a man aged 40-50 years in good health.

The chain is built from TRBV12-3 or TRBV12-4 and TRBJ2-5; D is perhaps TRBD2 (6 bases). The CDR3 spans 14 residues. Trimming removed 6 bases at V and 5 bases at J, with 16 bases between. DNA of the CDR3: TGTGCCAGCAGGTCGGGGGATACTTTTGAGACCCAGTACTTC. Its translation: CASRSGDTFETQYF.

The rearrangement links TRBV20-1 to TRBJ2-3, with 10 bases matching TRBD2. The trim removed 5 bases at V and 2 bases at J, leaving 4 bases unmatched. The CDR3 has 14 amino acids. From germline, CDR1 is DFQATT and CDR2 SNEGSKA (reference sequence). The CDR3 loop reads CSARTSGYTDTQYF. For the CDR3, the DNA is TGCAGTGCTCGGACTAGCGGATACACAGATACGCAGTATTTT.

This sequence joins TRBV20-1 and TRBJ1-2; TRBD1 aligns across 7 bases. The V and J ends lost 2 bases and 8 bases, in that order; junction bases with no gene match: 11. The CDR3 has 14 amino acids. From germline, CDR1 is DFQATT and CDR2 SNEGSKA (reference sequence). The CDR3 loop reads CSARIGSGQSGYTF. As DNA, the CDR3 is TGCAGTGCTAGAATTGGATCGGGACAGTCAGGCTACACCTTC.

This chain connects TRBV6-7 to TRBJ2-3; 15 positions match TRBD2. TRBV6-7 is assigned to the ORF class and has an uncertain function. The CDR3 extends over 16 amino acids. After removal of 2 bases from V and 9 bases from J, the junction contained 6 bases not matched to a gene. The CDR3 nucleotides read TGTGCCAGCAGTTACCCGGGACTAGCGGGAGGTGAAACGCAGTATTTT. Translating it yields CASSYPGLAGGETQYF.

The CDR3 coding sequence is TGTGCCAGCAGTTTTGACCAGGGACGGTACTTC. Protein sequence: CASSFDQGRYF. The gene calls are TRBV12-3 or TRBV12-4 and TRBJ2-4; TRBD1 or TRBD2 may be the D gene (5 bases each). V dropped 3 bases and J dropped 15 bases, with 12 bases sitting between them. This CDR3 contains 11 residues.

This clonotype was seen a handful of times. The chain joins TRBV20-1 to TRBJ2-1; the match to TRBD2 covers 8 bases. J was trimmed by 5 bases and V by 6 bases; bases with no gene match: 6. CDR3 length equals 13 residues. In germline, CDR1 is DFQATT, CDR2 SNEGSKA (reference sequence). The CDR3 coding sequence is TGCAGTGCGCCCGGGACTAGAAACAATGAGCAGTTCTTC. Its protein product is CSAPGTRNNEQFF.

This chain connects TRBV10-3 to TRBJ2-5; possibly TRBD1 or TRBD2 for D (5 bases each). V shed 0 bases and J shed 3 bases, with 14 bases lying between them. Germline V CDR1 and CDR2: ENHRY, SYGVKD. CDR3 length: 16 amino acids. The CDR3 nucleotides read TGTGCCATCAGTGAGTCCGGGACGGGAACCGAAGAGACCCAGTACTTC. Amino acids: CAISESGTGTEETQYF.

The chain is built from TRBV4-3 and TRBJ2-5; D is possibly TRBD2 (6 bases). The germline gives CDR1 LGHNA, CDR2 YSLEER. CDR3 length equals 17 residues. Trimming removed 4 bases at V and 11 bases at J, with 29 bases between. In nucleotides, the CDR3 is TGCGCCAGCAGCCCGGACCATGAGGGCGCGGGGTTTGGGGAGCAGTACTTC. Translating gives CASSPDHEGAGFGEQYF.

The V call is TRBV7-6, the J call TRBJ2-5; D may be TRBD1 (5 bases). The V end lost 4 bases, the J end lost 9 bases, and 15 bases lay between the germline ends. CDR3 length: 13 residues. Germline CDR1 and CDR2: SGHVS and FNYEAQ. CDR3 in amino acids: CASSSRPGHPQYF. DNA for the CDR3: TGTGCCAGCAGCTCGAGACCAGGACATCCCCAGTACTTC.

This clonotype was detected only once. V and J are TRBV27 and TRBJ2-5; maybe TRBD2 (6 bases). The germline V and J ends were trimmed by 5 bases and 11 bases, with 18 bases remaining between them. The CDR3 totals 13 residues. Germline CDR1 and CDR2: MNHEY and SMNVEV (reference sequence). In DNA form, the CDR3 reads TGTGCCAGCAGTCGGGACTCCGAATACAAGCAGTACTTC. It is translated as CASSRDSEYKQYF.

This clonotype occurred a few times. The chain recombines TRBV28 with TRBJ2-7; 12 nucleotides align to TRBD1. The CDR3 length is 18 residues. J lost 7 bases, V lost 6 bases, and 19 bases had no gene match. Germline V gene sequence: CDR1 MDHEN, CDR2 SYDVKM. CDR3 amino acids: CASRLTGTGGLAREEQYF. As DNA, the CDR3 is TGTGCCAGCAGGCTCACCGGGACAGGGGGCTTGGCCCGGGAAGAGCAGTACTTC.

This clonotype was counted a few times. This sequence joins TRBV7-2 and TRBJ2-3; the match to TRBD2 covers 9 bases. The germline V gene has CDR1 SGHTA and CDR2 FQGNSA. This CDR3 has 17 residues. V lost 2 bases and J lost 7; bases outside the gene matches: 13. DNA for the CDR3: TGTGCCAGCAGCTTACAGGGCGAGCGGGGGGCACGTAATACGCAGTATTTT. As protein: CASSLQGERGARNTQYF. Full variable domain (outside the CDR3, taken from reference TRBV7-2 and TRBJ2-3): GAGVSQSPSNKVTEKGKDVELRCDPISGHTALYWYRQSLGQGLEFLIYFQGNSAPDKSGLPSDRFSAERTGGSVSTLTIQRTQQEDSAVYLCASSLQGERGARNTQYFGPGTRLTVL.

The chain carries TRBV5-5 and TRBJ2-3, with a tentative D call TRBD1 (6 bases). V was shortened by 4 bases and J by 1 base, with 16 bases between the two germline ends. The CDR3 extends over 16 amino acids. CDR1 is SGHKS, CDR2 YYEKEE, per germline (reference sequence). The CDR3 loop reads CASSTTDRTRTDTQYF. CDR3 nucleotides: TGTGCCAGCAGCACCACGGACAGAACCCGCACAGATACGCAGTATTTT.

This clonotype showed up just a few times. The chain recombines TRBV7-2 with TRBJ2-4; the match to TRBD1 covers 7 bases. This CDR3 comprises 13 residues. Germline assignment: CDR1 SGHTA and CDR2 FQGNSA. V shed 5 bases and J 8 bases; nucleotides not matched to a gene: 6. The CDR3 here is CASSDRVRDIQYF. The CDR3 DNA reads TGTGCCAGCAGCGACAGGGTGAGGGACATTCAGTACTTC. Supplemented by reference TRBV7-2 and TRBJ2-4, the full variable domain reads GAGVSQSPSNKVTEKGKDVELRCDPISGHTALYWYRQSLGQGLEFLIYFQGNSAPDKSGLPSDRFSAERTGGSVSTLTIQRTQQEDSAVYLCASSDRVRDIQYFGAGTRLSVL.

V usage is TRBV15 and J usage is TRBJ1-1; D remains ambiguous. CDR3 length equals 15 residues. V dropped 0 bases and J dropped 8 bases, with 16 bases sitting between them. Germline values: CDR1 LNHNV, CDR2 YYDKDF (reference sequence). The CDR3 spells CATSREAQPIVEAFF. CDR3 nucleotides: TGTGCCACCAGCAGAGAGGCACAGCCGATAGTCGAAGCTTTCTTT.

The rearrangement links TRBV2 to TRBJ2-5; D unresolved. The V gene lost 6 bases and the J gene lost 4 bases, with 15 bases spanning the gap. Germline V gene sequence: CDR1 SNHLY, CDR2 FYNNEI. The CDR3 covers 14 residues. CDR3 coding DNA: TGTGCCAGCAGCCCCCGCCGCGCCGCAGAGACCCAGTACTTC. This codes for CASSPRRAAETQYF.

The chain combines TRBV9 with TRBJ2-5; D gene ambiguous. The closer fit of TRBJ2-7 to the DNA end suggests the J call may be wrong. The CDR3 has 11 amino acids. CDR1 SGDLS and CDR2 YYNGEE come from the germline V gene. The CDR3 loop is CASGKEYEQYF. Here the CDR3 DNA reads TGTGCCAGCGGGAAGGAATACGAGCAGTACTTC.

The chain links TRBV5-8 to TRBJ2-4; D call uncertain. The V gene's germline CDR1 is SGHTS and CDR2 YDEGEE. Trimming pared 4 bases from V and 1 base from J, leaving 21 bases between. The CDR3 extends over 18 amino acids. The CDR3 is CASSRSRISGMAKNIQYF. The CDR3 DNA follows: TGTGCCAGCAGCCGGAGCCGGATCTCGGGTATGGCCAAAAACATTCAGTACTTC.

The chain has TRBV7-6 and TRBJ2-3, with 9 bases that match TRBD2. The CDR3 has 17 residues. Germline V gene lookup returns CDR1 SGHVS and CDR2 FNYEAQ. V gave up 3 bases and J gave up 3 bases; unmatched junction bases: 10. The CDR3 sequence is CASSLGTSRGATDTQYF. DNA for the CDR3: TGTGCCAGCAGCTTGGGGACTAGCAGGGGGGCAACAGATACGCAGTATTTT.

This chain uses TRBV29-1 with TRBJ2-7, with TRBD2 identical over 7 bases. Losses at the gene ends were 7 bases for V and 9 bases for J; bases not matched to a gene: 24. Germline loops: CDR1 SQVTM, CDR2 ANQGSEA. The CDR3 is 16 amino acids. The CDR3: CSAVGTSASSYNGQYF. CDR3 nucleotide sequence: TGCAGCGCCGTGGGAACTAGCGCCAGCTCCTACAATGGGCAGTACTTC.

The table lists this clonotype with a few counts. Written as DNA, the CDR3 is TGCAGCGTCCCTCTCGGTATAGGCTACACCTTC. This sequence encodes CSVPLGIGYTF. The V call is TRBV29-1, the J call TRBJ1-2; D is unclear. Germline V gene data show CDR1 as SQVTM and CDR2 as ANQGSEA. The CDR3 consists of 11 residues. The V end lost 6 bases, the J end lost 8 bases, and 13 bases lay between the germline ends.

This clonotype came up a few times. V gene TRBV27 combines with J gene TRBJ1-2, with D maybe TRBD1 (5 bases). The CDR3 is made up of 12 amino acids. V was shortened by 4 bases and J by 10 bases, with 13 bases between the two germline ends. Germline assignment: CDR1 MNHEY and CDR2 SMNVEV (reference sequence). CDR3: CASSSQTGAYTF. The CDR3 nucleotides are TGTGCCAGCAGTTCTCAAACAGGCGCCTACACCTTC.

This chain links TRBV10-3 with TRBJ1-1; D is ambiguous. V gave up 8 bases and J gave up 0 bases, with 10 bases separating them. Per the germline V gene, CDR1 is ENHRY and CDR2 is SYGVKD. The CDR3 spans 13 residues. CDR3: CAIWAGMNTEAFF. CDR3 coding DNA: TGTGCCATCTGGGCAGGAATGAACACTGAAGCTTTCTTT.

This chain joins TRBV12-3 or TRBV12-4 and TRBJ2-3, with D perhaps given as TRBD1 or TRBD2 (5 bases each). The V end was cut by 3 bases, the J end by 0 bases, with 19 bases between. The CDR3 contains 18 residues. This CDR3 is CASSFGANPGTSTDTQYF. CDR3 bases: TGTGCCAGCAGTTTCGGGGCTAACCCCGGAACTAGCACAGATACGCAGTATTTT.

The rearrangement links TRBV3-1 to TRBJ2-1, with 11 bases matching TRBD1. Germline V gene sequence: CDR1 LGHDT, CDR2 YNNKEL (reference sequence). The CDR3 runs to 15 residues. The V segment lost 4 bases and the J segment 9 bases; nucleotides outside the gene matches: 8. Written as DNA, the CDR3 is TGTGCCAGCAGCCGGGTAAGGACAGGGGGCAGTGAGCAGTTCTTC. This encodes CASSRVRTGGSEQFF.

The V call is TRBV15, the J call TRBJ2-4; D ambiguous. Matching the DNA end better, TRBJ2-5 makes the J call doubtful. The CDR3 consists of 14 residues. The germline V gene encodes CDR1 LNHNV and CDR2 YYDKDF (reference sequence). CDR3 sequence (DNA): TGTGCCACCAGCCCAGACCCTAGTAGGGAGACCCAGTACTTC. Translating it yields CATSPDPSRETQYF.

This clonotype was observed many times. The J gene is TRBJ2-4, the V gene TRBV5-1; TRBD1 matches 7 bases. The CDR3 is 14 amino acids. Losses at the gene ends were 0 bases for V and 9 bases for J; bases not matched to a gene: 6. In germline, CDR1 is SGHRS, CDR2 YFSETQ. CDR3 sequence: CASSLGQGLAIQYF. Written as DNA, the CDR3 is TGCGCCAGCAGCTTGGGACAGGGTTTGGCCATTCAGTACTTC. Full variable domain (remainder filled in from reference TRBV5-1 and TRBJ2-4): KAGVTQTPRYLIKTRGQQVTLSCSPISGHRSVSWYQQTPGQGLQFLFEYFSETQRNKGNFPGRFSGRQFSNSRSEMNVSTLELGDSALYLCASSLGQGLAIQYFGAGTRLSVL.